The 13 T cell receptor beta chains given below trace back to one sample, sequenced in a study of cytomegalovirus exposure and HLA in healthy donors (dated by TCRdb to the late 2010s). Libraries were made using the immunoSEQ multiplex PCR assay. A mixture of 60 forward primers for TCR Vbeta segments and 13 reverse primers for TCR Jbeta segments was used in the multiplex PCR. The immuneACCESS repertoire file appears here via TCRdb, limited to in-frame rearrangements. These files lack a portion of the clones; in checked studies, under half of the deficit traces to unresolved V genes, and the cause of the others is not known. Here the sample has tens of thousands of clones; over 60% occur a single time. Clones ranked in the top ten supply 2.5% to 3% of the sample. Sequencing was performed on PBMCs. These receptors were taken from a woman in her 40s in good health and CMV-seropositive.

The chain combines TRBV6-1 with TRBJ1-2; D not resolved. This CDR3 spans 12 amino acids. Trimming shortened V by 2 bases and J by 5 bases, and 6 bases separated the two germline ends. The germline gives CDR1 MNHNS, CDR2 SASEGT. CDR3 sequence reads: CASSERGYGYTF. Here the CDR3 DNA reads TGTGCCAGCAGTGAACGAGGGTATGGCTACACCTTC.

This clone was seen once. The chain has TRBV25-1 and TRBJ2-4; 8 bases match TRBD2. V was pared by 2 bases and J by 1 base, with 7 bases of the junction left unmatched. The CDR3 covers 17 residues. The germline V gene has CDR1 MGHDK and CDR2 SYGVNS. The chain's CDR3 is CASSEEGAGGAKNIQYF. The DNA for the CDR3 is TGTGCCAGCAGTGAAGAAGGGGCGGGGGGTGCCAAAAACATTCAGTACTTC.

The chain combines TRBV19 with TRBJ2-2; 7 bases line up with TRBD1. Trimming cost V 8 bases and J 4 bases; bases outside gene matches: 7. The germline V gene encodes CDR1 LNHDA and CDR2 SQIVND (reference sequence). CDR3 length: 14 amino acids. Written as DNA, the CDR3 is TGTGCCAGTCAAAGTACAGGGGTCACCGGGGAGCTGTTTTTT. This gives the protein CASQSTGVTGELFF.

The V gene is TRBV20-1, the J gene TRBJ1-2; no clear D. CDR1 is DFQATT, CDR2 SNEGSKA, per germline (reference sequence). V was pared by 7 bases and J by 8 bases, with 11 bases between. The CDR3 contains 10 residues. The CDR3 bases are TGCAGTGTCGGGGATTGGGGCTACACCTTC. It specifies CSVGDWGYTF.

This chain joins TRBV11-2 and TRBJ2-7, with a weak D call TRBD1 (6 bases). The length of the CDR3 is 13 residues. Between the trimmed V and J ends, which lost 5 bases and 3 bases, there was a span of 11 bases. Per germline, CDR1 SGHAT and CDR2 FQNNGV. This CDR3 is CASSPGQVYEQYF. The CDR3, as DNA: TGTGCCAGCAGCCCGGGACAAGTCTACGAGCAGTACTTC.

The V gene is TRBV9, the J gene TRBJ2-1, with 8 bases matching TRBD2. The V gene's germline CDR1 is SGDLS and CDR2 YYNGEE. Unmatched junction bases numbered 2, after V lost 2 bases and J lost 1 base. CDR3 length: 15 amino acids. DNA for the CDR3: TGTGCCAGCAGCGTCGGCGGGGGGTCCTACAATGAGCAGTTCTTC. Residues: CASSVGGGSYNEQFF. Based on the CDR3 plus reference TRBV9 and TRBJ2-1, the full variable domain is DSGVTQTPKHLITATGQRVTLRCSPRSGDLSVYWYQQSLDQGLQFLIQYYNGEERAKGNILERFSAQQFPDLHSELNLSSLELGDSALYFCASSVGGGSYNEQFFGPGTRLTVL.

This clone was counted only a few times. The chain carries TRBV29-1 and TRBJ2-3, with 8 bases matching TRBD2. CDR3 size: 15 residues. V lost 2 bases, J lost 6 bases, and 10 bases stayed unmatched. The germline V gene encodes CDR1 SQVTM and CDR2 ANQGSEA. CDR3 sequence reads: CSVERGAGEGDTQYF. The CDR3 nucleotides are TGCAGCGTTGAAAGAGGAGCGGGGGAAGGGGATACGCAGTATTTT.

The CDR3 nucleotides read TGTGCCAGCTCACCCCCTAATAGCGGGGGGGCCACAGATACGCAGTATTTT. Translating it yields CASSPPNSGGATDTQYF. The J gene is TRBJ2-3, the V gene TRBV18, with TRBD2 matching 11 bases. The V gene end was trimmed by 3 bases and the J gene end by 2 bases; junction bases not matched to a gene: 7. CDR1 and CDR2 (germline): KGHSH, LQKENI. The CDR3 runs 17 residues.

The gene calls are TRBV5-6 and TRBJ1-2, with TRBD1 matching over 7 bases. Germline-derived CDR1 and CDR2 are SGHDT and YYEEEE. Trimming took 5 bases from V and 9 from J; bases not matched to a gene: 10. This CDR3 contains 13 residues. The CDR3 DNA reads as TGTGCCAGCAGTGTCGACAGGGTCGCAAGCTACACCTTC. It codes for CASSVDRVASYTF. The entire variable domain, with the rest obtained from reference TRBV5-6 and TRBJ1-2, is as follows: DAGVTQSPTHLIKTRGQQVTLRCSPKSGHDTVSWYQQALGQGPQFIFQYYEEEERQRGNFPDRFSGHQFPNYSSELNVNALLLGDSALYLCASSVDRVASYTFGSGTRLTVV.

The chain carries TRBV27 and TRBJ1-5; D uncertain. Trimming pared 6 bases from V and 1 base from J, leaving 10 bases between. There are 14 residues in the CDR3. The germline V gene encodes CDR1 MNHEY and CDR2 SMNVEV (reference sequence). CDR3 DNA sequence: TGTGCCAGCAGCCCTCTGGGCAGCAATCAGCCCCAGCATTTT. It specifies CASSPLGSNQPQHF.

The gene calls are TRBV7-9 and TRBJ2-5; perhaps TRBD1 as D (5 bases). Germline V CDR1 and CDR2: SEHNR, FQNEAQ (reference sequence). This CDR3 has 13 amino acids. V was pared by 8 bases and J by 2 bases, with 12 bases between. As DNA, the CDR3 is TGTGCCAGCGTGCAGGGTACGCAAGAGACCCAGTACTTC. Translating it yields CASVQGTQETQYF.

This sequence joins TRBV9 and TRBJ1-1, with D maybe TRBD1 (6 bases). The length of the CDR3 is 14 residues. Germline V lookup: CDR1 SGDLS, CDR2 YYNGEE. Trimming took 0 bases from V and 8 from J, leaving 14 bases between them. The CDR3 loop is CASSVGQGRAEAFF. The CDR3 DNA reads TGTGCCAGCAGCGTAGGGCAGGGGAGGGCCGAAGCTTTCTTT.

The genes are TRBV4-3 and TRBJ2-7; D is perhaps TRBD2 (6 bases). The CDR3 spans 14 residues. Germline V gene sequence: CDR1 LGHNA, CDR2 YSLEER. The V end lost 0 bases, the J end lost 8 bases, and 14 bases lay between the germline ends. The CDR3 DNA follows: TGCGCCAGCAGCCAAGATCTGGGAACTAGCAAGCAGTACTTC. Its translation: CASSQDLGTSKQYF.